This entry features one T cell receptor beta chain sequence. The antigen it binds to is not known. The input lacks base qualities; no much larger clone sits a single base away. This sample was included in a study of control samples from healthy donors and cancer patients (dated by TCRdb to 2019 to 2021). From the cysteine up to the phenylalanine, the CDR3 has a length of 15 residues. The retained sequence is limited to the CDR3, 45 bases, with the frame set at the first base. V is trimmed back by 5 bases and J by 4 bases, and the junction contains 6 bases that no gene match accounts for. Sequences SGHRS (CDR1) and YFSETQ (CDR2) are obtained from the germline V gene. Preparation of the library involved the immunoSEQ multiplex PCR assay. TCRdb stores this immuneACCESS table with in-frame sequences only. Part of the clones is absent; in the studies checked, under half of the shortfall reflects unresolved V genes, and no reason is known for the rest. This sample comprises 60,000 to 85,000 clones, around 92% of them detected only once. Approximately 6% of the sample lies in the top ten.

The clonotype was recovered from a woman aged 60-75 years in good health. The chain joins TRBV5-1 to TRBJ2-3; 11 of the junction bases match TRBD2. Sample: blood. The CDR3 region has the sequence CASRTGLAGSDTQYF. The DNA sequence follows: TGCGCCAGCAGAACAGGACTAGCGGGTTCAGATACGCAGTATTTT.